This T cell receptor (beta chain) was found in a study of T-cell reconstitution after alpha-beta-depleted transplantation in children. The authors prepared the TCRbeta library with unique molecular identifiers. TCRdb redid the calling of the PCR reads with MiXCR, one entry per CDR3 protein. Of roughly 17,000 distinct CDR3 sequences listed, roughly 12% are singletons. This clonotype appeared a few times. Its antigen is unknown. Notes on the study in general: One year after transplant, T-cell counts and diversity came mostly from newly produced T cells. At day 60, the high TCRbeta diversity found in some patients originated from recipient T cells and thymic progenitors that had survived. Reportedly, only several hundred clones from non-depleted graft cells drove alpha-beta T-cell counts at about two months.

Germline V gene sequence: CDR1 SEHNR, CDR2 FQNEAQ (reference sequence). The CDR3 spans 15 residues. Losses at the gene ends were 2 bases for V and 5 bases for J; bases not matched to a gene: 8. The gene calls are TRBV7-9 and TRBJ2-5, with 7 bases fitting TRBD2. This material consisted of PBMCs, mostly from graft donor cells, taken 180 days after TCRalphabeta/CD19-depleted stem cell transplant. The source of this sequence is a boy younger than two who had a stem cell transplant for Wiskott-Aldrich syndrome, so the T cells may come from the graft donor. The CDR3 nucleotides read TGTGCCAGCAGCTTACTAGGACTAGTCGGGGAGACCCAGTACTTC. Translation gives CASSLLGLVGETQYF.